The source of this TCR beta chain is a study of OX40 agonist ivuxolimab in advanced cancers. This clone was detected only once. What it recognizes is unknown. The CDR3 is 14 amino acids. Germline lookup yields CDR1 SGHRS and CDR2 YFSETQ. Trimming removed 4 bases from V and 6 bases from J; junction bases left unmatched: 3. Measured with immunoSEQ multiplex PCR; TCRdb has only the in-frame clones, and not every one. The data hold roughly 100,000 clones, with 84% observed a single time. Study outcomes and limitations: The work left the antigen specificity of expanded peripheral T cells undetermined.

The input for sequencing was CD4+ or CD8+ T cells sorted from blood, taken in a trial of the OX40 agonist ivuxolimab. The chain employs TRBV5-1 and TRBJ1-4, with 10 bases matching TRBD1. The receptor was isolated from an adult with an advanced solid tumor such as melanoma, head and neck, liver or kidney cancer. The CDR3 reads CASSLGTGDEKLFF. In nucleotides, the CDR3 is TGCGCCAGCAGCCTCGGGACAGGGGATGAAAAACTGTTTTTT.